This paragraph reports one T cell receptor (beta chain). V gave up 0 bases and J gave up 2 bases, with 14 bases separating them. CDR3 size: 17 residues. Per germline, CDR1 SGHVS and CDR2 FQNEAQ. Original methodology: Using reference gene primer amplification, nucleated cell counts were estimated. Clones were read by immunoSEQ multiplex PCR, and TCRdb kept only the in-frame ones, dropping some. That table supplies the V and J calls and clone size; D and trimming were determined from the DNA. The sample lists around 71,000 clones, about 83% occurring once. Seattle patients were enrolled during active infection and followed longitudinally. The sample originates from a study of blood T cell repertoires in COVID-19. Study overall: The United States, Italy and Spain were the sources of the acute and convalescent COVID-19 samples.

The TCR comes from a man under 40 with COVID-19, enrolled during active disease. The sample taken for sequencing was peripheral blood. The V and J genes are TRBV7-8 and TRBJ1-5; D is unresolved. The CDR3 coding sequence is TGTGCCAGCAGCTTAGCTAGGGCGAGGGTTCGCAATCAGCCCCAGCATTTT. It encodes CASSLARARVRNQPQHF. The variable domain in full, with the rest retrieved from reference TRBV7-8 and TRBJ1-5, is GAGVSQSPRYKVAKRGQDVALRCDPISGHVSLFWYQQALGQGPEFLTYFQNEAQLDKSGLPSDRFFAERPEGSVSTLKIQRTQQEDSAVYLCASSLARARVRNQPQHFGDGTRLSIL.